Here is one T cell receptor (beta chain) with its context. Antigen specificity is unknown. Trimming left V 3 bases short and J 1 base short, with 13 bases between. The V gene's germline CDR1 is SGHDT and CDR2 YYEEEE. The CDR3 covers 16 residues. This specimen belongs to a study of T cell clones after liver transplantation. This table comes from immunoSEQ multiplex PCR, and its TCRdb copy is limited to in-frame clones, with some not included. The sample lists about 51,000 clones, 70% to 90% occurring once. Study results and limitations: Post-transplant, graft-donor-reactive CD4 TCRbeta sequences in blood dropped significantly in most of the 8 subjects. Donor-reactive sequences fell more than third party-reactive ones, suggesting partial deletion. Graft donor-reactive T cells possibly entered the graft instead of undergoing deletion.

The TCR comes from a human patient who received a liver transplant. T cells may partly derive from the graft donor. Sequencing used CD8+ T cells from blood, obtained 12 months after liver transplant. The chain combines TRBV5-6 with TRBJ2-2; tentatively, D is TRBD1 or TRBD2 (5 bases each). CDR3 nucleotide sequence: TGTGCCAGCAGCTGGGACCCGGGGATGAACACCGGGGAGCTGTTTTTT. Protein: CASSWDPGMNTGELFF.